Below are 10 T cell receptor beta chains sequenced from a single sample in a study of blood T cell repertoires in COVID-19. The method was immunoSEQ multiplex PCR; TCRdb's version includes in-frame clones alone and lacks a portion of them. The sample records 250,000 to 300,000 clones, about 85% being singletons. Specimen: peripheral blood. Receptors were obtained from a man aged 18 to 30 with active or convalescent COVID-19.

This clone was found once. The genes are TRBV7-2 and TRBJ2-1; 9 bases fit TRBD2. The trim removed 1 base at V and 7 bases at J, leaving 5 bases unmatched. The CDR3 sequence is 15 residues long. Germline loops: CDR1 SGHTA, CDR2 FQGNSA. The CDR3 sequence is CASSLGLAEINEQFF. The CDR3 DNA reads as TGTGCCAGCAGCTTAGGACTAGCGGAGATTAATGAGCAGTTCTTC.

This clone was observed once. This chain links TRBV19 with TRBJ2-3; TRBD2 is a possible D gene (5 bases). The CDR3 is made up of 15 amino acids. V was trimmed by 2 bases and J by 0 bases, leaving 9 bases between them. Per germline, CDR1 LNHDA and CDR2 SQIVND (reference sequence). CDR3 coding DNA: TGTGCCAGTAGTATAAACTCGGGAAGCACAGATACGCAGTATTTT. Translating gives CASSINSGSTDTQYF.

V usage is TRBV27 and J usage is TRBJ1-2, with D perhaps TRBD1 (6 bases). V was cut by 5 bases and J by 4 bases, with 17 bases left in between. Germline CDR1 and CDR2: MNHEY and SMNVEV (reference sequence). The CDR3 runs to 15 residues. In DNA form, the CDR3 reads TGTGCCAGCAGTCCCACCCCTACAGGGCCCTATGGCTACACCTTC. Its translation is CASSPTPTGPYGYTF.

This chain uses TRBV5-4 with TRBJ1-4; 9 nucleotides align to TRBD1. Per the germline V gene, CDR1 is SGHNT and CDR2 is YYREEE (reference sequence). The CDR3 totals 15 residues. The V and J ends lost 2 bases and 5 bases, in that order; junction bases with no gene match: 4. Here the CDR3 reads CASSLGTGRNEKLFF. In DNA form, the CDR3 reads TGTGCCAGCAGCTTAGGGACAGGGAGGAATGAAAAACTGTTTTTT.

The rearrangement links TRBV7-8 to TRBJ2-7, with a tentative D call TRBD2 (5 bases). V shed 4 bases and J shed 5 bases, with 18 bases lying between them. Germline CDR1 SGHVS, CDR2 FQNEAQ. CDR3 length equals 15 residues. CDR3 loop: CASSSPLGSLNEQYF. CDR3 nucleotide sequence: TGTGCCAGCAGCTCCCCTTTGGGGAGTCTGAACGAGCAGTACTTC.

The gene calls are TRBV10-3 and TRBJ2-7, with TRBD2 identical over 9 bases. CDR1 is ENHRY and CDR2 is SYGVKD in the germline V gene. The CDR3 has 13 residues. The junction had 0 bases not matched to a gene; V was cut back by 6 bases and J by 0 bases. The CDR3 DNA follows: TGTGCCATCAGGACTAGCGGCTCCTACGAGCAGTACTTC. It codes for CAIRTSGSYEQYF.

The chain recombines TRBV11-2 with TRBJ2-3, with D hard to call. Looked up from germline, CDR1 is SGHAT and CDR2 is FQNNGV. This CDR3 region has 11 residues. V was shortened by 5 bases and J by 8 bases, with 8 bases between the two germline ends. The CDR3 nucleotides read TGTGCCAGCAGCCGAGGTGGTACGCAGTATTTT. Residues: CASSRGGTQYF.

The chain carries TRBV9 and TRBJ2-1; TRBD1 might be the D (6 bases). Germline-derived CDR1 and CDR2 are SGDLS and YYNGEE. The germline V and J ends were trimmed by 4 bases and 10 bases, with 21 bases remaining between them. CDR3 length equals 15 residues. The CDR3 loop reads CASSTTTGTPPEQFF. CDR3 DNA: TGTGCCAGCAGCACTACCACCGGGACACCACCAGAGCAGTTCTTC.

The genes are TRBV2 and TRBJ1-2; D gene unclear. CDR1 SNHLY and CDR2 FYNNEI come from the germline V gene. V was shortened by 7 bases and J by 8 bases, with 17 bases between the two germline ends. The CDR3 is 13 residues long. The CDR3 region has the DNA TGTGCCAGCAAGAAGGATGGAACTAAAGGCTACACCTTC. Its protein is CASKKDGTKGYTF.

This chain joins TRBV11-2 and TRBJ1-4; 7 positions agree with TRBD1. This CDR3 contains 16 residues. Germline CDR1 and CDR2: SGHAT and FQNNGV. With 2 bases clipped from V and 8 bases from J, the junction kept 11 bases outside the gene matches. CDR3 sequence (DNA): TGTGCCAGCAGCTTAAGCAACAGGGGCGATGGGGAAAAACTGTTTTTT. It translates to CASSLSNRGDGEKLFF.